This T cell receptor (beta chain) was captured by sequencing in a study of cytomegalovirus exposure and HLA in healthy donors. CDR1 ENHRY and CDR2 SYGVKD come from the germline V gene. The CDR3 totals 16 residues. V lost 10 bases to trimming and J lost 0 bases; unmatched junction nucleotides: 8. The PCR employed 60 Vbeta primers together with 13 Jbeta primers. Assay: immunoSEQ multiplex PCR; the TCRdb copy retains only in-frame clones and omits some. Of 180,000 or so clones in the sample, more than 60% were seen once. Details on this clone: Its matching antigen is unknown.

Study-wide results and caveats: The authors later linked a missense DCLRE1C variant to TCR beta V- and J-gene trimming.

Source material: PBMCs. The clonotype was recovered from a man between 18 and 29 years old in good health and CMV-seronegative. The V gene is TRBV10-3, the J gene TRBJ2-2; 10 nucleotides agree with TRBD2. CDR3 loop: CATAGSGGPNTGELFF. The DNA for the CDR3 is TGTGCCACCGCGGGTAGCGGGGGGCCGAACACCGGGGAGCTGTTTTTT.